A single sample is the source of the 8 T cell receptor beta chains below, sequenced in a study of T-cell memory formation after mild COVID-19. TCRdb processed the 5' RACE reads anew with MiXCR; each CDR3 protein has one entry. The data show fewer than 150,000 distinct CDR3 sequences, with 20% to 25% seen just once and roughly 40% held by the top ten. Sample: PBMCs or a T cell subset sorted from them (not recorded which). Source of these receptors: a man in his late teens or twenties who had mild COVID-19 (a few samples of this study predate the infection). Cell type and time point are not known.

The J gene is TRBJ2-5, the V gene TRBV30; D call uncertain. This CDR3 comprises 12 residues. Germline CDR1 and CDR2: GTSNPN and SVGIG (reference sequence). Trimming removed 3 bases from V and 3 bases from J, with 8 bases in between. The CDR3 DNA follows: TGTGCCTGGAGAAACGACGAAGAGACCCAGTACTTC. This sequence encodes CAWRNDEETQYF.

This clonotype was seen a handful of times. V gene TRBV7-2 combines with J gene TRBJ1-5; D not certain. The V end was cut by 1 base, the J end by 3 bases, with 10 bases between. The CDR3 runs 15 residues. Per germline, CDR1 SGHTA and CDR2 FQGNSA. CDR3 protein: CASSLDLVINQPQHF. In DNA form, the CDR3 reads TGTGCCAGCAGCTTAGACCTAGTGATCAATCAGCCCCAGCATTTT.

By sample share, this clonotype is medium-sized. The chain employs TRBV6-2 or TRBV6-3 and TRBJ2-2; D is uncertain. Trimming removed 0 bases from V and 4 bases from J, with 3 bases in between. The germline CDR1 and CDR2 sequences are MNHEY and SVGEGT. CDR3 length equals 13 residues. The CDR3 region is CASSYSTTGELFF. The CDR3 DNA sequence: TGTGCCAGCAGTTACTCGACCACCGGGGAGCTGTTTTTT.

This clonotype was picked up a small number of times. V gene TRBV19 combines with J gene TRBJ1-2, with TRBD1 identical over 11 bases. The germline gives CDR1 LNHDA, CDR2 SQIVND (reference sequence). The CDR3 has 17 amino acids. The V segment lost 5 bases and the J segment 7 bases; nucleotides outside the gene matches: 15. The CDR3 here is CASSLVEWTGGAAGYTF. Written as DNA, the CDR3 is TGTGCCAGTAGTCTGGTGGAATGGACAGGGGGCGCAGCTGGCTACACCTTC.

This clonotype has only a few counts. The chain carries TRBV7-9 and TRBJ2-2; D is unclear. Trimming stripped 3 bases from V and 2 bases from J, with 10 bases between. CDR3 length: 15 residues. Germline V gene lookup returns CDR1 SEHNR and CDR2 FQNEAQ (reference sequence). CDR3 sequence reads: CASSFRQSNTGELFF. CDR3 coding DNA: TGTGCCAGCAGCTTTCGGCAGAGCAACACCGGGGAGCTGTTTTTT.

The DNA of the CDR3 is TGTGCCAGCAGTTACGGGAGTGAGCAGTTCTTC. Amino acid sequence: CASSYGSEQFF. V is TRBV6-2 or TRBV6-3 and J is TRBJ2-1; D is perhaps TRBD2 (5 bases). With 2 bases removed from V and 9 bases from J, the gap between germline ends came to 5 bases. Germline CDR1 MNHEY, CDR2 SVGEGT. The CDR3 runs 11 residues.

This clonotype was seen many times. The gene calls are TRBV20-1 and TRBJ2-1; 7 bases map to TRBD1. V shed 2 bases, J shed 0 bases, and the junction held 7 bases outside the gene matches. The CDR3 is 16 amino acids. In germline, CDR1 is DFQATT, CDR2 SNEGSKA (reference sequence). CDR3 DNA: TGCAGTGCTAGAAAGGACAGGCCGAGCTCCTACAATGAGCAGTTCTTC. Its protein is CSARKDRPSSYNEQFF.

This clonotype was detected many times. The CDR3 DNA reads as TGCGCCAGCAGCCCCGGGGACAGGGGGTATCAGCCCCAGCATTTT. This translates into CASSPGDRGYQPQHF. The V call is TRBV4-1, the J call TRBJ1-5; TRBD1 matches 11 bases. CDR1 is MGHRA and CDR2 is YSYEKL in the germline V gene. V shed 4 bases, J shed 5 bases, and the junction held 4 bases outside the gene matches. The CDR3 covers 15 residues.